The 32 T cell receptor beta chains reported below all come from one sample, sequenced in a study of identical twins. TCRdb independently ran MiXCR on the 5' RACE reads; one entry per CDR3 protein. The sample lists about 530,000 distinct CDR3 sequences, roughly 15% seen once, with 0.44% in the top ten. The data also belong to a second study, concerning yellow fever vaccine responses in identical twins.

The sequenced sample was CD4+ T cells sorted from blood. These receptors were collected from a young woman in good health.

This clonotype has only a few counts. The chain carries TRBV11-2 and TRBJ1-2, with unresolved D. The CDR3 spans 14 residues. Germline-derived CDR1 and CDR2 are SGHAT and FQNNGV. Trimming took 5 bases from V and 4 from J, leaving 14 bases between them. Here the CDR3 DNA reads TGTGCCAGCAGCCAGGCGGGCAGGCCCTATGGCTACACCTTC. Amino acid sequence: CASSQAGRPYGYTF.

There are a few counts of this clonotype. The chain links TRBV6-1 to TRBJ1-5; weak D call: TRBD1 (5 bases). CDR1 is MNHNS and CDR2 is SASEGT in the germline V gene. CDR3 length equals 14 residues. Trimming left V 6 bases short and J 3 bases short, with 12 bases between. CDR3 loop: CASRPGADNQPQHF. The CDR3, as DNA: TGTGCCAGCAGACCCGGGGCAGACAATCAGCCCCAGCATTTT.

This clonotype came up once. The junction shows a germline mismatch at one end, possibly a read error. The CDR3 spells CSAMGQGLNLKETLYF. The CDR3 DNA reads TGCAGTGCGATGGGACAGGGTCTAAATTTAAAAGAGACCCTGTACTTC. The chain links TRBV20-1 to TRBJ2-5; 9 nucleotides agree with TRBD1. Looked up from germline, CDR1 is DFQATT and CDR2 is SNEGSKA (reference sequence). The CDR3 has 16 amino acids.

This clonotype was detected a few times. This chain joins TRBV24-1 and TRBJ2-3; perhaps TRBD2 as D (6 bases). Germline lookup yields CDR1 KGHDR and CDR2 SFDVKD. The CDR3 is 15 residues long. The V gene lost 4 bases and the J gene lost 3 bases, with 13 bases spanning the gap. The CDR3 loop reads CATSDSGTPTDTQYF. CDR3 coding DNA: TGTGCCACCAGTGACTCAGGGACTCCTACAGATACGCAGTATTTT.

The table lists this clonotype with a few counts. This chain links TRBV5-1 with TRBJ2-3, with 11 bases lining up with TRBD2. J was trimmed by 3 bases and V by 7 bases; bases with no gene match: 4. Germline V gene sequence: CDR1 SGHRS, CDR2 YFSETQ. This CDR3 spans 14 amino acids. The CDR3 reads CASVSSGGTDTQYF. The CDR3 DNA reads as TGCGCCAGCGTCTCTAGCGGGGGGACAGATACGCAGTATTTT. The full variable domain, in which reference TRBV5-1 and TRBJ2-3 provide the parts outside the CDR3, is KAGVTQTPRYLIKTRGQQVTLSCSPISGHRSVSWYQQTPGQGLQFLFEYFSETQRNKGNFPGRFSGRQFSNSRSEMNVSTLELGDSALYLCASVSSGGTDTQYFGPGTRLTVL.

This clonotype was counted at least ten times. The CDR3 nucleotides read TGTGCCAGCAGTTTAGAGGGGAACAATGAGCAGTTCTTC. Amino acids: CASSLEGNNEQFF. The rearrangement uses TRBV12-3 or TRBV12-4 and TRBJ2-1; D perhaps matches TRBD1 (5 bases). The CDR3 runs 13 residues. Trimming shortened V by 1 base and J by 5 bases, and 6 bases separated the two germline ends.

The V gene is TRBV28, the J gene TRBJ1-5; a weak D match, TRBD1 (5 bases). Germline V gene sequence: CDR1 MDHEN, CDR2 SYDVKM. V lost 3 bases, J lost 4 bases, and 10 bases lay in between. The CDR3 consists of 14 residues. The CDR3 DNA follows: TGTGCCAGCAGTTTTTGGGGGTCTAATCAGCCCCAGCATTTT. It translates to CASSFWGSNQPQHF.

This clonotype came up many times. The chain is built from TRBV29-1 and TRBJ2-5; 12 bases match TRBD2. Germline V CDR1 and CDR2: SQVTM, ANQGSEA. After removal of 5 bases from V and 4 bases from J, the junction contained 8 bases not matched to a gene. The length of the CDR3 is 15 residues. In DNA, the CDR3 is TGCAGCGTTTTACTAGCGGGAGGACTGCGAGAGACCCAGTACTTC. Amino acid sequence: CSVLLAGGLRETQYF.

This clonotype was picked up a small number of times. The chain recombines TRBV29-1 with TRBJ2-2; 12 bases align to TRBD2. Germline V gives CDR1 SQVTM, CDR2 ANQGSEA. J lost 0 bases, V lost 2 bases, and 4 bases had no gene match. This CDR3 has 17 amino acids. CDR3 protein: CSVERLAGATNTGELFF. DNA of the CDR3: TGCAGCGTTGAAAGACTAGCGGGGGCCACGAACACCGGGGAGCTGTTTTTT.

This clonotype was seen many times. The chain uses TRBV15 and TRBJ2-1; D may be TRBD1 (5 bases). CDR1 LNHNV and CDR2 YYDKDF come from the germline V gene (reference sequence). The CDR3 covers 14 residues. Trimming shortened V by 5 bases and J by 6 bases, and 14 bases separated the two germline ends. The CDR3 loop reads CATSGQRAFNEQFF. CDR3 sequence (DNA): TGTGCCACCAGCGGACAAAGGGCCTTCAATGAGCAGTTCTTC. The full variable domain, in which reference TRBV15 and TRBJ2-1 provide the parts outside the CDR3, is DAMVIQNPRYQVTQFGKPVTLSCSQTLNHNVMYWYQQKSSQAPKLLFHYYDKDFNNEADTPDNFQSRRPNTSFCFLDIRSPGLGDTAMYLCATSGQRAFNEQFFGPGTRLTVL.

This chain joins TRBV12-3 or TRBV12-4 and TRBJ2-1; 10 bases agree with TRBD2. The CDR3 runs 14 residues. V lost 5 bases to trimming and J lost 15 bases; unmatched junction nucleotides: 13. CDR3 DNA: TGTGCCAGCAGTGGGGGACTAGCGAAAAGGGCGACGTTCTTC. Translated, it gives CASSGGLAKRATFF.

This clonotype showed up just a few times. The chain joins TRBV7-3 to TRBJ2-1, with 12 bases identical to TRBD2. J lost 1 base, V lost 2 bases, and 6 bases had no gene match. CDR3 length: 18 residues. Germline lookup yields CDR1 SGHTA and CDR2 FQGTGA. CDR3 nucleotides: TGTGCCAGCAGCTTAGGACTAGCGGGAACCACTTCCTACAATGAGCAGTTCTTC. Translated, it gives CASSLGLAGTTSYNEQFF.

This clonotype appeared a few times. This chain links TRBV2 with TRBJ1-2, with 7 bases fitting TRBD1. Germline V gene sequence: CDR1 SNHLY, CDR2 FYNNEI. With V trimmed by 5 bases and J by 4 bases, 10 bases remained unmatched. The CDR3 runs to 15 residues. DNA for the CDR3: TGTGCCAGCAGTTTGACAGGGACTCACGGCTATGGCTACACCTTC. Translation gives CASSLTGTHGYGYTF.

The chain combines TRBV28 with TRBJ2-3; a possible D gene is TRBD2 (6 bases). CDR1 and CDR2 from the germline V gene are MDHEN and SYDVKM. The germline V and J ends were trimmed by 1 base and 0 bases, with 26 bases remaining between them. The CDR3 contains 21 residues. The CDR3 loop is CASSLSLDYGTGVWSTDTQYF. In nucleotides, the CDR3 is TGTGCCAGCAGTTTATCCCTGGATTACGGAACGGGAGTCTGGAGCACAGATACGCAGTATTTT.

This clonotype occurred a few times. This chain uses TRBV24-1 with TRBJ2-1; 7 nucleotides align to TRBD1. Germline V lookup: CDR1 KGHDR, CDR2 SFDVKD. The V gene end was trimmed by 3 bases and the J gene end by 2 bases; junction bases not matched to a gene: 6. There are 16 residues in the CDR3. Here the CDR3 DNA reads TGTGCCACCAGTGATGAAACAGGGGCTCCCTACAATGAGCAGTTCTTC. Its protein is CATSDETGAPYNEQFF.

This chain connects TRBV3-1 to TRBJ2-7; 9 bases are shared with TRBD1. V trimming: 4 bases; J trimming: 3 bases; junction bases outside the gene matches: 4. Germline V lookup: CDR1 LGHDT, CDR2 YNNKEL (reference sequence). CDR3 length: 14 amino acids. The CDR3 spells CASSRGTGSYEQYV. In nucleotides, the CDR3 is TGTGCCAGCAGCCGGGGGACAGGGAGCTACGAGCAGTACGTC.

This CDR3 is CASRGTGGSYEQYF. The CDR3 nucleotides read TGTGCCAGCAGGGGAACTGGAGGAAGCTACGAGCAGTACTTC. The chain carries TRBV28 and TRBJ2-7; TRBD2 is a possible D gene (5 bases). Trimming took off 6 bases at V and 3 bases at J, with 15 bases between the two ends. Germline CDR1 is MDHEN and CDR2 is SYDVKM. CDR3 length equals 14 residues.

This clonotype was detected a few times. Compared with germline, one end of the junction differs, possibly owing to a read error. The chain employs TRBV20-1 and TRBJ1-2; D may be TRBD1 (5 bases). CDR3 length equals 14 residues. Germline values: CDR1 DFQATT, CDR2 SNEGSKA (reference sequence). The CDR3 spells CSAREAGRDYGYTF. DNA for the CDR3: TGCAGTGCCAGAGAGGCAGGGCGGGACTATGGCTACACCTTC.

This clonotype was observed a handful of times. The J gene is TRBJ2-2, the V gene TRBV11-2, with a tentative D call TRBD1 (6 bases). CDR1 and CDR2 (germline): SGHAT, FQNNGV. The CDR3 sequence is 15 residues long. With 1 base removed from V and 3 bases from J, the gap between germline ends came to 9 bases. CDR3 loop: CASSLVQGHTGELFF. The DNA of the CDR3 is TGTGCCAGCAGCTTAGTACAGGGTCACACCGGGGAGCTGTTTTTT.

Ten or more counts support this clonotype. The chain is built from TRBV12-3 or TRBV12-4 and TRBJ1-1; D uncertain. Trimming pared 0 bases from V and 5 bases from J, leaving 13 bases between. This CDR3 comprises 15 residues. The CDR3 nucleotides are TGTGCCAGCAGTTTAGCGTCTTTCAGCGGGACTGAAGCTTTCTTT. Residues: CASSLASFSGTEAFF.

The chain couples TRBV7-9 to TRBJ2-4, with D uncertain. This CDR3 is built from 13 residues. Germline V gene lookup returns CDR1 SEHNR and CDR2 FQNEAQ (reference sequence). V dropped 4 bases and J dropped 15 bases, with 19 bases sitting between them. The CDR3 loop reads CASSSQPGPAPYF. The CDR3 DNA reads TGTGCCAGCAGCTCACAGCCCGGACCCGCGCCGTACTTC.

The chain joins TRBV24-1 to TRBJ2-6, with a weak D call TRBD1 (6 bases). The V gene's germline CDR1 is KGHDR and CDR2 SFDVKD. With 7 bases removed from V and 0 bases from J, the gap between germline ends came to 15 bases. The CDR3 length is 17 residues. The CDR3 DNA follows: TGTGCCACCAGCGTCACAGGGACCAGCTCTGGGGCCAACGTCCTGACTTTC. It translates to CATSVTGTSSGANVLTF.

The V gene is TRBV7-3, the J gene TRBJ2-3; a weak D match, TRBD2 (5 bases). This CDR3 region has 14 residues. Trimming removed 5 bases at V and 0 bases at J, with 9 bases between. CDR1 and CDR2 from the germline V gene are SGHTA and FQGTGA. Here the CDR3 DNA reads TGTGCCAGCAGCCCGGGGATGAGCACAGATACGCAGTATTTT. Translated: CASSPGMSTDTQYF.

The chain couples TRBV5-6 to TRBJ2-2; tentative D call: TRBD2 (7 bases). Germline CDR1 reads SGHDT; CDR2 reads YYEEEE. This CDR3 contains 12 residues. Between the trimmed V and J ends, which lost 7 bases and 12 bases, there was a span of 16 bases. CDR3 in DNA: TGTGCCAGCGGGGGGGGGCCAAAACAGCTGTTTTTT. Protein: CASGGGPKQLFF.

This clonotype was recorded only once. The CDR3 DNA follows: TGTGCCAGCAGTTCTCCCCTAGGACTAGCTAGCACAGATACGCAGTATTTT. Translated, it gives CASSSPLGLASTDTQYF. The chain joins TRBV28 to TRBJ2-3; 8 bases agree with TRBD2. Germline V gene sequence: CDR1 MDHEN, CDR2 SYDVKM. The CDR3 has 17 residues. After removal of 4 bases from V and 0 bases from J, the junction contained 9 bases not matched to a gene.

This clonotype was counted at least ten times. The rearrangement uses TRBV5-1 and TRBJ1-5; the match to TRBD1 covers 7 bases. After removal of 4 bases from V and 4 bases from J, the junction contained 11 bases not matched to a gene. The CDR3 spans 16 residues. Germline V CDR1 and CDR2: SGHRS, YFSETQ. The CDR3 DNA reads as TGCGCCAGCAGCCTATCGCCTGACAGGGAGAATCAGCCCCAGCATTTT. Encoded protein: CASSLSPDRENQPQHF.

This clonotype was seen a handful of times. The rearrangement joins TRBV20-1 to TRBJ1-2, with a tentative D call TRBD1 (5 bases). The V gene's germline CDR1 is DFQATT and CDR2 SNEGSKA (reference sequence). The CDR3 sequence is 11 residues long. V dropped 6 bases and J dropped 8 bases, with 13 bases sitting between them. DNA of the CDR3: TGCAGTGCCTGGTTGGGGGGAGGCTACACCTTC. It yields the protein CSAWLGGGYTF.

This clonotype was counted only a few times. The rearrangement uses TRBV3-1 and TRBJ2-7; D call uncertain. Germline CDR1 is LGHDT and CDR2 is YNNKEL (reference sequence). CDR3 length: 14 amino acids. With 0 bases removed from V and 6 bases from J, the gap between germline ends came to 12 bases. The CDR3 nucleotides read TGTGCCAGCAGCCAAGATCTTTTCGTTCGCGAGCAGTACTTC. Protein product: CASSQDLFVREQYF.

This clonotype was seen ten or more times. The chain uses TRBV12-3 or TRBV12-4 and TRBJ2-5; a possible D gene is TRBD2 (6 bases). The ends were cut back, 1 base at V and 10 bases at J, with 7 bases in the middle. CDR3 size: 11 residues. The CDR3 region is CASSLVGLQYF. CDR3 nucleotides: TGTGCCAGCAGTTTAGTGGGACTCCAGTACTTC.

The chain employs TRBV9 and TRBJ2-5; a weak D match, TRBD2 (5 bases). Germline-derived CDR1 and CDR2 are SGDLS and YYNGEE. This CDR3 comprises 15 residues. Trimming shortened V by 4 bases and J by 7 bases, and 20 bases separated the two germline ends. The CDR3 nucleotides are TGTGCCAGCAGCCCCCGGGAAGCGACCTTCGGGACCCAGTACTTC. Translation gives CASSPREATFGTQYF.

This CDR3 is CSALGVENTGELFF. The CDR3, as DNA: TGCAGTGCGCTGGGGGTAGAAAACACCGGGGAGCTGTTTTTT. V usage is TRBV20-1 and J usage is TRBJ2-2; perhaps D is TRBD1 or TRBD2 (5 bases each). The V end lost 6 bases, the J end lost 2 bases, and 13 bases lay between the germline ends. This CDR3 contains 14 residues. The germline V gene has CDR1 DFQATT and CDR2 SNEGSKA (reference sequence).

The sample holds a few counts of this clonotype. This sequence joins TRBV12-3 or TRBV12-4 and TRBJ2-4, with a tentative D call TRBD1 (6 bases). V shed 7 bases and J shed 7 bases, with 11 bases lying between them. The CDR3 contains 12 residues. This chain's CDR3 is CASNEQGNIQYF. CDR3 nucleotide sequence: TGTGCCAGCAATGAACAGGGTAACATTCAGTACTTC.